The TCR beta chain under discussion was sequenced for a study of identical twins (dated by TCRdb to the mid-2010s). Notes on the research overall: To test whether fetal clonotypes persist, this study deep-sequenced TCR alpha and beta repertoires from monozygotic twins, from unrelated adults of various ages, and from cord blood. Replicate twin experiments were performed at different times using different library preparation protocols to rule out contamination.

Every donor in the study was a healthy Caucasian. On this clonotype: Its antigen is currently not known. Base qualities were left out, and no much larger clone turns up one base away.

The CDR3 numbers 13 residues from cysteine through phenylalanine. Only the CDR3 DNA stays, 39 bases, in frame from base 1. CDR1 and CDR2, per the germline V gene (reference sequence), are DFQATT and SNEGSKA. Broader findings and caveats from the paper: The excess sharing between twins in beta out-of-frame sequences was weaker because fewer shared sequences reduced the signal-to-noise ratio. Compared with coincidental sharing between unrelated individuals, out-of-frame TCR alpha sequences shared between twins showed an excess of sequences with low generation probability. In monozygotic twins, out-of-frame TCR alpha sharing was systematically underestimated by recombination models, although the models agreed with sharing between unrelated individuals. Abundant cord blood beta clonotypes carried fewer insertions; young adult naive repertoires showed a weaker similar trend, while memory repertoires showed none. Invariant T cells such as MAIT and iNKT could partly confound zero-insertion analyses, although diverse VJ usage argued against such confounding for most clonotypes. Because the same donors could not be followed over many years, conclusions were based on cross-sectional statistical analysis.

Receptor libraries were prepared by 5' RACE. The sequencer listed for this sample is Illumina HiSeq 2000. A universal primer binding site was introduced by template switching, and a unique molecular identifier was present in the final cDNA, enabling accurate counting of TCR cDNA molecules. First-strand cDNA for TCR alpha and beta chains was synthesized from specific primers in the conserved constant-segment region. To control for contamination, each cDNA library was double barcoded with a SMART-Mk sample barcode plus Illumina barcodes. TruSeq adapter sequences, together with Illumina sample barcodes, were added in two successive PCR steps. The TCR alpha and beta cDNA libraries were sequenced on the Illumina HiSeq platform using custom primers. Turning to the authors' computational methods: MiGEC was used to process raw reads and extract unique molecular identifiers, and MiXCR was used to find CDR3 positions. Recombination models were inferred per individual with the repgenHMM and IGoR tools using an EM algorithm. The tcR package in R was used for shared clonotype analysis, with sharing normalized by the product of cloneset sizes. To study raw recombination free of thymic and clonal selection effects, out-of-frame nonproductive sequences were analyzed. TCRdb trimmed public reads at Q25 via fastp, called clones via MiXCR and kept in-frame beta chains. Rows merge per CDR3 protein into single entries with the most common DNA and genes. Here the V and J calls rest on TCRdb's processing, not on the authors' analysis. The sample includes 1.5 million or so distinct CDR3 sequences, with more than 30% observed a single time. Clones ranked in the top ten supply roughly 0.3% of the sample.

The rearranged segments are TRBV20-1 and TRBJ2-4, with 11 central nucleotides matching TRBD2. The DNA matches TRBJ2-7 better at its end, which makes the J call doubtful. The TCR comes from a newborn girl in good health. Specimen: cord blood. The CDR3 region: CSASSGRFYEQYF. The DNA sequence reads TGCAGTGCTTCTAGCGGGAGGTTTTACGAGCAGTACTTC.